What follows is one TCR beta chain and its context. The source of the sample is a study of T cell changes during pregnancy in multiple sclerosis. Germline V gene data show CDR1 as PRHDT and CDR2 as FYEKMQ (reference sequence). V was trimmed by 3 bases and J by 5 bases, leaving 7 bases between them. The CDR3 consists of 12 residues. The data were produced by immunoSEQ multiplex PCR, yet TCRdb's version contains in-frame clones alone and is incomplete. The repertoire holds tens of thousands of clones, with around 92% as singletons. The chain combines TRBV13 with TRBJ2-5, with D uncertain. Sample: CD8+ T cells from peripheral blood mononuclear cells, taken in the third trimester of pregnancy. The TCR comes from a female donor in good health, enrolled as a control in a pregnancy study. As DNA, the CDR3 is TGTGCCAGCAGCTTGATAGTGGAGACCCAGTACTTC. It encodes CASSLIVETQYF. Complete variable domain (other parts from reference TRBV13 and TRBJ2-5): AAGVIQSPRHLIKEKRETATLKCYPIPRHDTVYWYQQGPGQDPQFLISFYEKMQSDKGSIPDRFSAQQFSDYHSELNMSSLELGDSALYFCASSLIVETQYFGPGTRLLVL.